This T cell receptor beta chain was sequenced in a study of monozygotic twins with inflammatory bowel disease. General study findings and limits: Background noise in patient repertoires may stem from differing immunosuppressive treatments.

Per donor there was one draw, yielding a blood sample of roughly 2.7 ml. Researchers used template switching to add UMIs featuring a 6-nucleotide sample barcode. TCRdb re-called the 5' RACE reads, yielding one record per CDR3 amino acid sequence without DNA. This table lists 150,000 to 200,000 distinct CDR3 sequences. Comments on this clonotype: The antigen is not known.

This CDR3 contains 12 residues. Sequencing was performed on blood. The V and J genes are TRBV12-3 or TRBV12-4 and TRBJ1-3. This receptor was identified in a human donor with ulcerative colitis or Crohn's disease, or a healthy co-twin of an affected twin (not recorded which). The CDR3 is CASSQTRNTIYF.